The present entry profiles one TCR beta chain with its context. The antigen this receptor binds is unknown. Base qualities are not at hand, and no much larger clone is one base apart. The CDR3, cysteine through phenylalanine, is 14 amino acids long. CDR3 DNA only is kept here, 42 bases in frame from base 1. V is pared back by 1 base and J by 8 bases, with 12 bases lying between the germline termini. Based on the germline V gene (reference sequence), the CDR1 and CDR2 sequences are GTSNPN and SVGIG. This sample was included in a study of T cell changes during pregnancy in multiple sclerosis (dated by TCRdb to about 2019). About the study as a whole: The study looked at changes in the T cell repertoire across pregnancy in women with multiple sclerosis.

Library method: the immunoSEQ multiplex PCR assay. The immuneACCESS repertoire file appears here via TCRdb, limited to in-frame rearrangements. These files lack a portion of the clones; in checked studies, under half of the deficit traces to unresolved V genes, and the cause of the others is not known. The sample data list tens of thousands of clones, and roughly 90% of these were observed just once. Approximately 5% of the sample is in the top ten clones. In this chain, TRBV30 is recombined with TRBJ1-6; the D gene assignment is ambiguous. The sequencing used CD8+ T cells from peripheral blood mononuclear cells, collected before pregnancy. This receptor was taken from a female donor with multiple sclerosis, enrolled in a pregnancy study. The base sequence is TGTGCCTGGAGTGGGGCAGGTGGGTATTCACCCCTCCACTTT. Translated, it gives CAWSGAGGYSPLHF.